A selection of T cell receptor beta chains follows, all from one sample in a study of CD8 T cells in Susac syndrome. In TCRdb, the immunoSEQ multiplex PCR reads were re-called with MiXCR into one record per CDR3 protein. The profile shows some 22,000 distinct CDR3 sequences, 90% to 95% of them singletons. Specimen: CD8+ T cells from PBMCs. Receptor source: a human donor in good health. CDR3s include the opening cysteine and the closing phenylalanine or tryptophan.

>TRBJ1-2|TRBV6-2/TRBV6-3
CASSSAANYGYTF
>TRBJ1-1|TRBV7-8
CASSLEQGMNTEAFF
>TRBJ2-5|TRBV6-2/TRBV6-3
CASKPLAGGIQETQYF
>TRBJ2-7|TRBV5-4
CASSLTGPTYEQYF
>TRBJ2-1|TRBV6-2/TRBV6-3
CASSYLGTGANEQFF
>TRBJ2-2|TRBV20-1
CSARTGNTGELFF
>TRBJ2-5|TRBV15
CATSRVRYQETQYF
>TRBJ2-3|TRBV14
CASSRGGTQYF
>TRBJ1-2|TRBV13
CASSYDDRGDGYTF
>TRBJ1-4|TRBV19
CASKRESATNEKLFF
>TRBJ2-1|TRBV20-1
CSARGLAGGISYNEQFF
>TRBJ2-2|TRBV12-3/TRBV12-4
CASSLFTTGELFF
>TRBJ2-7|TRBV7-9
CASSADGRAYEQYF
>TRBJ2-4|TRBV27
CASSLGHAGDIQYF